Below, 20 T cell receptor beta chains from the same sample are listed, as sequenced in a study of T cell responses to AZD1222 COVID-19 vaccine. Profiled with immunoSEQ multiplex PCR; TCRdb holds only in-frame clones, not every one. The sample lists 180,000 or so clones, roughly 94% seen once, with approximately 0.58% in the top ten. The sequencing used peripheral blood, collected on day 0 of AZD1222 vaccination. The receptors were gathered from an adult in good health.

The chain carries TRBV11-2 and TRBJ1-1; D is possibly TRBD1 (5 bases). This CDR3 comprises 14 residues. V shed 0 bases and J shed 9 bases, with 14 bases lying between them. Germline V gives CDR1 SGHAT, CDR2 FQNNGV. CDR3 bases: TGTGCCAGCAGCTTAGAGGGGCTGAACCTCAAAGCTTTCTTT. Amino acids: CASSLEGLNLKAFF.

The chain uses TRBV6-5 and TRBJ1-5, with D possibly being TRBD1 (6 bases). The CDR3 spans 14 residues. V lost 6 bases and J lost 9, with 18 bases in between. Germline V lookup: CDR1 MNHEY, CDR2 SVGAGI. The CDR3 region is CASSPDRNGLPQHF. CDR3 nucleotide sequence: TGTGCCAGCAGCCCCGACAGGAATGGGTTGCCCCAGCATTTT.

The CDR3 spells CASSRQGGGVLEQYF. The CDR3 bases are TGTGCCAGCAGCAGACAGGGAGGAGGGGTGCTCGAGCAGTACTTC. This chain uses TRBV6-5 with TRBJ2-7; tentatively, D is TRBD1 (7 bases). The germline V and J ends were trimmed by 6 bases and 6 bases, with 21 bases remaining between them. Germline V lookup: CDR1 MNHEY, CDR2 SVGAGI. The CDR3 contains 15 residues.

V and J are TRBV3-1 (or the pseudogene TRBV3-2) and TRBJ1-3; D is unclear. The length of the CDR3 is 18 residues. The germline CDR1 and CDR2 sequences are LGHDT and YNNKEL (reference sequence). Trimming removed 2 bases from V and 0 bases from J, with 17 bases in between. The CDR3 loop reads CASSQTPGARSSGNTIYF. In DNA form, the CDR3 reads TGTGCCAGCAGCCAAACACCCGGAGCCCGAAGCTCTGGAAACACCATATATTTT.

The rearrangement links TRBV28 to TRBJ1-1; D is ambiguous. Germline assignment: CDR1 MDHEN and CDR2 SYDVKM. CDR3 length equals 13 residues. V dropped 3 bases and J dropped 5 bases, with 10 bases sitting between them. The CDR3 DNA is TGTGCCAGCAGTTTGGGTGCTTGGACTGAAGCTTTCTTT. Encoded protein: CASSLGAWTEAFF.

V is TRBV5-1 and J is TRBJ2-5; possible D gene TRBD1, 6 bases. CDR3 size: 15 residues. Trimming removed 0 bases from V and 2 bases from J, with 11 bases in between. Germline loops: CDR1 SGHRS, CDR2 YFSETQ. The CDR3 DNA reads as TGCGCCAGCAGCTTGGCAGGGGCGAGACAAGAGACCCAGTACTTC. Translating gives CASSLAGARQETQYF.

The rearrangement uses TRBV28 and TRBJ2-7, with D possibly TRBD2 on 6 matching bases. The CDR3 is 14 residues long. Germline V CDR1 and CDR2: MDHEN, SYDVKM. Deletions cut 6 bases from V and 3 bases from J, with 15 bases between. As DNA, the CDR3 is TGTGCCAGCAGCCTAGGGACTTTCCTCTACGAGCAGTACTTC. Amino acids: CASSLGTFLYEQYF.

The rearrangement links TRBV4-1 to TRBJ2-1, with 9 bases aligning to TRBD2. The CDR3 contains 16 residues. Germline loops: CDR1 MGHRA, CDR2 YSYEKL. The V gene end was trimmed by 1 base and the J gene end by 0 bases; junction bases not matched to a gene: 1. CDR3: CASSQVAGASYNEQFF. Written as DNA, the CDR3 is TGCGCCAGCAGCCAAGTAGCGGGAGCCTCCTACAATGAGCAGTTCTTC.

The chain has TRBV6-5 and TRBJ1-2; no reliable D call. V lost 4 bases, J lost 10 bases, and 13 bases lay in between. The CDR3 has 12 amino acids. Germline V gene data show CDR1 as MNHEY and CDR2 as SVGAGI. The CDR3 region is CASSSGPQFYTF. In nucleotides, the CDR3 is TGTGCCAGCAGTTCCGGGCCCCAGTTCTACACCTTC.

CDR3 sequence: CAISAGIGYGYTF. The CDR3 coding sequence is TGTGCCATCAGTGCAGGTATTGGCTATGGCTACACCTTC. The gene calls are TRBV10-3 and TRBJ1-2; D gene ambiguous. The germline CDR1 and CDR2 sequences are ENHRY and SYGVKD. Trimming left V 4 bases short and J 4 bases short, with 10 bases between. The CDR3 sequence is 13 residues long.

This clone was observed a few times. This chain links TRBV5-4 with TRBJ2-1, with TRBD1 identical over 9 bases. From germline, CDR1 is SGHNT and CDR2 YYREEE (reference sequence). CDR3 length: 16 residues. V lost 0 bases, J lost 5 bases, and 6 bases stayed unmatched. The CDR3 loop is CASSLARGQGHNEQFF. In DNA form, the CDR3 reads TGTGCCAGCAGCTTGGCAAGGGGACAGGGTCACAATGAGCAGTTCTTC.

This sequence joins TRBV28 and TRBJ1-1, with D uncertain. The CDR3 is made up of 14 amino acids. V gave up 7 bases and J gave up 7 bases, with 19 bases separating them. In germline, CDR1 is MDHEN, CDR2 SYDVKM. Here the CDR3 reads CASTPIRGNHEAFF. The CDR3 DNA is TGTGCCAGCACCCCCATTCGGGGAAACCATGAAGCTTTCTTT.

The chain couples TRBV6-5 to TRBJ1-1, with D possibly matching TRBD1 (5 bases). Per the germline V gene, CDR1 is MNHEY and CDR2 is SVGAGI. Trimming removed 4 bases at V and 4 bases at J, with 13 bases between. The CDR3 is 14 residues long. This chain's CDR3 is CASSWRLGGTEAFF. As DNA, the CDR3 is TGTGCCAGCAGTTGGAGACTGGGGGGCACTGAAGCTTTCTTT.

This clone was seen repeatedly, ten times or more. J is TRBJ1-4 and V is TRBV4-1, with a tentative D call TRBD1 (5 bases). The CDR3 totals 16 residues. Germline V gene sequence: CDR1 MGHRA, CDR2 YSYEKL. Between the trimmed V and J ends, which lost 8 bases and 6 bases, there was a span of 22 bases. The CDR3 spells CASRSSKGVFDEKLFF. CDR3 coding DNA: TGCGCCAGCCGATCCAGCAAAGGGGTCTTCGATGAAAAACTGTTTTTT.

The rearrangement links TRBV5-1 to TRBJ1-6; D call uncertain. Germline CDR1 is SGHRS and CDR2 is YFSETQ. This CDR3 spans 13 amino acids. Between the trimmed V and J ends, which lost 0 bases and 8 bases, there was a span of 6 bases. The CDR3 bases are TGCGCCAGCAGCTTGGCCGGGCATTCACCCCTCCACTTT. Protein: CASSLAGHSPLHF.

V and J are TRBV5-6 and TRBJ2-7, with D perhaps given as TRBD1 or TRBD2 (5 bases each). In germline, CDR1 is SGHDT, CDR2 YYEEEE. CDR3 length equals 15 residues. V was shortened by 5 bases and J by 5 bases, with 20 bases between the two germline ends. The CDR3 nucleotides are TGTGCCAGCAGTCCTCGCCCGAGGGGTGCCCACGAGCAGTACTTC. This codes for CASSPRPRGAHEQYF.

The rearrangement uses TRBV5-1 and TRBJ1-6; D unresolved. The germline V and J ends were trimmed by 4 bases and 0 bases, with 11 bases remaining between them. The CDR3 contains 16 residues. The germline gives CDR1 SGHRS, CDR2 YFSETQ. The CDR3 spells CASSVDASSYNSPLHF. The CDR3 DNA is TGCGCCAGCAGCGTGGACGCGAGCTCCTATAATTCACCCCTCCACTTT.

This chain uses TRBV28 with TRBJ1-1, with D uncertain. Germline V lookup: CDR1 MDHEN, CDR2 SYDVKM. The CDR3 loop spans 12 amino acids. CDR3 sequence (DNA): TGTGGTACTTCGTCCGGGGACACTGAAGCTTTCTTT. It is translated as CGTSSGDTEAFF.

V gene TRBV4-2 combines with J gene TRBJ2-2; 8 bases are a match to TRBD2. The germline V gene has CDR1 LGHNA and CDR2 YNFKEQ. CDR3 length: 17 residues. V gave up 1 base and J gave up 6 bases; unmatched junction bases: 10. CDR3 in amino acids: CASSQAVRREGPGELFF. In nucleotides, the CDR3 is TGTGCCAGCAGCCAAGCGGTGCGTCGGGAGGGCCCCGGGGAGCTGTTTTTT.

The chain is built from TRBV5-5 and TRBJ1-1; D remains ambiguous. V was pared by 0 bases and J by 3 bases, with 6 bases between. There are 13 residues in the CDR3. Germline loops: CDR1 SGHKS, CDR2 YYEKEE (reference sequence). This chain's CDR3 is CASSLGVDTEAFF. CDR3 DNA: TGTGCCAGCAGCTTGGGGGTTGACACTGAAGCTTTCTTT.